Described below is a single TCR beta chain sequence and its context. Its antigen is still unknown. There are no base qualities to consult, and no much larger clone falls within one base. The data were taken from a study of graft-versus-host responses after intestinal transplantation (dated by TCRdb to about 2021). Concerning the study at large: Recipients received multivisceral, liver-intestinal, or isolated intestinal transplants. A peak of at least 4% donor T cells among recipient peripheral blood mononuclear cells was the definition used for donor T cell macrochimerism. Alloreactive clones were identified by sequencing pre-transplant mixed lymphocyte reaction products and comparing them with unstimulated pre-transplant donor and recipient T cells. Rather than going through the commercial service, samples from three later patients were sequenced in-house on an Illumina MiSeq and processed with MiXCR. Anti-thymocyte globulin induction was given to all recipients, followed by maintenance tacrolimus and steroids for two to four years. After intestinal transplantation, graft-versus-host and host-versus-graft alloreactive T cell clones were followed in the graft, circulation and bone marrow using bulk TCR-beta CDR3 sequencing. The cohort enrolled 20 to 30 intestinal transplant recipients including one retransplant, and 3 patients lacking pretransplant specimens were excluded.

Study-level results and caveats: The relatively low number and heterogeneity of intestinal transplant patients limited the conclusions. Early after transplant, peak levels of circulating GvH clones were found to be associated with declines in HvG clones. GvH clones were detected in recipient bone marrow, and some appeared earlier in ileal mucosa or blood, consistent with an intestinal mucosal origin. In patients with donor T cell macrochimerism, the allografts had high GvH to HvG T cell clonal ratios.

Dithiothreitol, EDTA incubations and collagenase D digestion were used to isolate intraepithelial and lamina propria lymphocytes from graft specimens. Serial intestinal graft biopsy specimens collected up to 600 days after transplant underwent bulk TCR-beta sequencing. The library was prepared using the immunoSEQ multiplex PCR assay. Adaptive Biotechnologies carried out high-throughput TCR-beta CDR3 sequencing of genomic DNA for most patients. For the original study's pipeline: TCR sequencing data for around 19 patients were retrieved from Adaptive's ImmunoSEQ software; three other patients were processed with MiXCR and VDJtools. Because the origin of CDR3 nucleotide sequences shared between donor and recipient could not be assigned, those sequences were removed. To count as alloreactive, a clone needed at least 2-fold expansion over unstimulated cells and a minimum CFSE-low frequency of 0.002% (template counts) or 0.001% (read counts). Mappable clones were those detected in sequenced pre-transplant spleen, lymph node, or MLR CFSE-low populations of the donor or recipient. Cumulative frequency of alloreactive clones was calculated as a percentage of all sequences weighted by copy number. Imported from immuneACCESS, the table was reduced by TCRdb to in-frame sequences with V and J called. These copies leave out some clones; in studies compared against another copy, an unresolved V gene accounts for under half, and the cause of the remainder is not known. For V, J and clone size, that table is used; D and trimming come from the DNA. For this sample there are approximately 11,000 clones; roughly 76% appear just once. About a tenth of the sample is taken by the ten largest.

V trim: 4 bases; J trim: 0 bases; unmatched bases: 8. CDR1 and CDR2 are read off the germline V gene (reference sequence) as SEHNR and FQNEAQ. CDR3 length: 16 amino acids, cysteine to phenylalanine. CDR3 DNA only is kept here, 48 bases in frame from base 1. Specimen: ileum tissue, collected 23 days after intestinal transplant. The sequence came from a human patient who received an intestinal transplant, so some T cells may come from the graft donor. The rearrangement joined TRBV7-9 to TRBJ2-5, with TRBD1 matching 7 junction bases. At the DNA level, the sequence is TGTGCCAGCAGCTCCTGGGACAGCCAGTACCAAGAGACCCAGTACTTC. Translation gives CASSSWDSQYQETQYF.